In its sample, the clone carrying this TCR beta chain was seen once. The record originates from a study of T cell changes during pregnancy in multiple sclerosis. CDR1 is LNHDA, CDR2 SQIVND, per germline (reference sequence). This CDR3 is 13 amino acids long. V was trimmed by 7 bases and J by 5 bases, leaving 14 bases between them. The repertoire was sequenced with immunoSEQ multiplex PCR; TCRdb's copy has only in-frame clones and lacks some. The table shows about 36,000 clones, with 93% occurring only once. The specimen was CD4+ T cells from peripheral blood mononuclear cells, collected in the first trimester of pregnancy. The TCR originated in a female donor with multiple sclerosis, enrolled in a pregnancy study. This chain connects TRBV19 to TRBJ2-5, with unresolved D. This CDR3 reads CASNRGPMETQYF. The CDR3 DNA reads TGTGCCAGTAATCGCGGCCCAATGGAGACCCAGTACTTC.